This T cell receptor (beta chain) was captured by sequencing in a study of blood T cell repertoires in COVID-19 (dated by TCRdb to about 2020). A note on the overall study: Samples covering the acute and convalescent phases of COVID-19 were provided by collaborators in the United States, Italy and Spain. The prospective study material was composed of cDNA or gDNA derived from T cells, B-cell-depleted T cells, or PBMCs. A de-identified subject ID, COVID-19 status, age in years and sex were almost always included in the sample metadata. Where HLA class I and class II types were available, the types were taken from metadata supplied by the sample provider, not from assay-based typing. The samples were drawn from two sources: the first 160 participants of the ongoing ImmuneRACE study, and 1,000 to 1,500 subjects contributed by 6 global collaborators. The dataset comprised deeply sampled blood TCRbeta repertoires from subjects exposed to, actively infected with, or recovered from COVID-19. The repertoires were released in a freely available public database meant as a resource for research on the immune response to SARS-CoV-2. What the authors observed across the whole study: Clinical and demographic metadata were provided uncurated, with the amount varying by source and participant.

About this clone itself: Its binding antigen is unknown. Per-base qualities were not stored, and no clone one base away is much larger.

The collaborating institutions used their own protocols to collect whole blood in K2EDTA tubes. For TCRbeta analysis, collaborators shipped samples in one of three forms: frozen whole blood, isolated PBMCs, or DNA extracted from either of those sample types. For CDR1 and CDR2, the germline V gene (reference sequence) lists LNHDA and SQIVND. The CDR3 has 16 amino acids, counting the end cysteine and phenylalanine. Solely the CDR3 DNA is kept, with 48 bases framed from the first base. V ends up 3 bases short and J 3 bases short, with an unmatched junction base count of 5. TCRbeta CDR3 regions were amplified from genomic DNA using the immunoSEQ Assay, a bias-controlled multiplex PCR. On the authors' methods: Within the assay, amplification of reference gene primers was used to estimate how many nucleated cells each sample contained. To quantify the absolute abundance of each unique TCRbeta CDR3 rearrangement, sequence reads were collapsed and filtered. For each sample, productive Simpson clonality was calculated as the square root of Simpson's diversity index across productive rearrangements. TCRdb limited this immuneACCESS table to in-frame rearrangements with V and J called. A share of clones is missing; checked studies link under half to unresolved V genes, and the rest is unexplained. V, J and clone size derive from that table, while D and trimming were established from the DNA sequence. The table for this sample lists under 85,000 clones; about nine tenths of them were counted only once. The ten largest clones represent over 15% of the sample.

This sequence was found in a man of 80 years or more in a cohort sampled during active COVID-19. The chain is assembled from TRBV19 and TRBJ2-4, and 10 junctional nucleotides match TRBD2. What was sequenced was peripheral blood. The nucleotides read TGTGCCAGTAGTATCTTAGCGGGGGGCGACAAAAACATTCAGTACTTC. It translates to CASSILAGGDKNIQYF. The CDR3, completed at both ends by the reference TRBV19 and TRBJ2-4 genes, gives the full variable domain DGGITQSPKYLFRKEGQNVTLSCEQNLNHDAMYWYRQDPGQGLRLIYYSQIVNDFQKGDIAEGYSVSREKKESFPLTVTSAQKNPTAFYLCASSILAGGDKNIQYFGAGTRLSVL.